The 10 T cell receptor beta chains listed next were all sequenced from one sample in a study of shared clonotypes between healthy human individuals. Only CD45RO-negative cells positively selected for CCR7 counted as naive CD8 cells, so terminally differentiated effector memory CD45RA+ cells were excluded. Here immunoSEQ multiplex PCR was the method, and the copy in TCRdb shows in-frame clones only, minus some. The data contain approximately 2,200,000 clones, approximately 94% of them singletons. Specimen: naive CD8+ T cells from PBMCs. The receptors come from a man aged 18 to 35 in good health. Some clones in this sample may be carry-over from other donors' samples.

The V call is TRBV7-9, the J call TRBJ2-2, with D hard to call. V dropped 2 bases and J dropped 6 bases, with 10 bases sitting between them. The CDR3 has 14 residues. CDR1 SEHNR and CDR2 FQNEAQ come from the germline V gene (reference sequence). DNA for the CDR3: TGTGCCAGCAGCTTAACGGCGCTTGCCGGGGAGCTGTTTTTT. Translated, it gives CASSLTALAGELFF.

In its sample, this clone was seen once. CDR3 in DNA: TGCGCCAGCAGCCAGCGGACAGGGGGCTTGAACGAGCAGTACTTC. Residues: CASSQRTGGLNEQYF. V is TRBV4-3 and J is TRBJ2-7; 11 bases fit TRBD1. This CDR3 spans 15 amino acids. With 3 bases clipped from V and 5 bases from J, the junction kept 6 bases outside the gene matches. Germline CDR1 and CDR2: LGHNA and YSLEER.

The V and J genes are TRBV4-1 and TRBJ2-7; TRBD2 is a possible D gene (5 bases). Germline-derived CDR1 and CDR2 are MGHRA and YSYEKL. The CDR3 length is 13 residues. Trimming pared 4 bases from V and 3 bases from J, leaving 10 bases between. The CDR3 DNA sequence: TGCGCCAGCAGCCTGGGCCGGGACTACGAGCAGTACTTC. As protein: CASSLGRDYEQYF.

The genes are TRBV5-1 and TRBJ1-4, with 8 positions matching TRBD1. Germline trimming cut 2 bases from V and 4 bases from J; bases unmatched to any gene: 7. Germline V gene data show CDR1 as SGHRS and CDR2 as YFSETQ. The CDR3 covers 16 residues. The CDR3 nucleotides are TGCGCCAGCAGCTTTCTGGCTACAGGGGGTAATGAAAAACTGTTTTTT. Translated, it gives CASSFLATGGNEKLFF. Full variable domain (rest looked up from reference TRBV5-1 and TRBJ1-4): KAGVTQTPRYLIKTRGQQVTLSCSPISGHRSVSWYQQTPGQGLQFLFEYFSETQRNKGNFPGRFSGRQFSNSRSEMNVSTLELGDSALYLCASSFLATGGNEKLFFGSGTQLSVL.

The chain employs TRBV5-4 and TRBJ2-3, with D perhaps matching TRBD2 (5 bases). The CDR3 is made up of 14 amino acids. V lost 1 base and J lost 6, with 12 bases in between. The germline V gene encodes CDR1 SGHNT and CDR2 YYREEE (reference sequence). The CDR3 sequence: CASSLQRRRDTQYF. CDR3 DNA: TGTGCCAGCAGCTTGCAGCGAAGGAGGGATACGCAGTATTTT.

The chain links TRBV9 to TRBJ2-5; 8 bases fit TRBD2. V lost 3 bases and J lost 5; bases outside the gene matches: 21. CDR3 size: 19 residues. In germline, CDR1 is SGDLS, CDR2 YYNGEE. In DNA form, the CDR3 reads TGTGCCAGCAGCGCCCCGATACGTGCGGGAGGCCACGGGATGGAGACCCAGTACTTC. Amino acids: CASSAPIRAGGHGMETQYF.

This clone appeared a few times. The genes are TRBV30 and TRBJ1-1; perhaps TRBD1 as D (6 bases). CDR3 length equals 13 residues. Germline V gives CDR1 GTSNPN, CDR2 SVGIG (reference sequence). V shed 3 bases and J shed 0 bases, with 8 bases lying between them. The CDR3 DNA reads TGTGCCTGGAGATACAGGGTGAACACTGAAGCTTTCTTT. Protein product: CAWRYRVNTEAFF. The variable domain in full, completed from reference TRBV30 and TRBJ1-1, reads SQTIHQWPATLVQPVGSPLSLECTVEGTSNPNLYWYRQAAGRGLQLLFYSVGIGQISSEVPQNLSASRPQDRQFILSSKKLLLSDSGFYLCAWRYRVNTEAFFGQGTRLTVV.

The chain links TRBV29-1 to TRBJ2-5; tentatively, D is TRBD1 or TRBD2 (5 bases each). With 5 bases removed from V and 4 bases from J, the gap between germline ends came to 17 bases. The CDR3 runs 14 residues. Per germline, CDR1 SQVTM and CDR2 ANQGSEA. The CDR3 sequence: CSVLVREGRETQYF. For the CDR3, the DNA is TGCAGCGTTTTAGTGCGCGAGGGGAGAGAGACCCAGTACTTC.

V is TRBV10-2 and J is TRBJ2-7, with TRBD2 matching 8 bases. V was pared by 3 bases and J by 2 bases, with 3 bases of the junction left unmatched. The CDR3 contains 14 residues. Germline lookup yields CDR1 WSHSY and CDR2 SAAADI. The CDR3 DNA follows: TGCGCCAGCAGTGATATCGGGGGGGCCTACGAGCAGTACTTC. Translating gives CASSDIGGAYEQYF.

The chain is built from TRBV19 and TRBJ2-3, with 9 positions matching TRBD2. This CDR3 contains 14 residues. The germline gives CDR1 LNHDA, CDR2 SQIVND (reference sequence). J lost 4 bases, V lost 9 bases, and 8 bases had no gene match. As DNA, the CDR3 is TGTGCCAGCTCGAGACTAGCGGAATCAGATACGCAGTATTTT. This gives the protein CASSRLAESDTQYF.